A single sample gave rise to the 7 T cell receptor beta chains below, sequenced in a study of T cell responses to AZD1222 COVID-19 vaccine. The method was immunoSEQ multiplex PCR; TCRdb's version includes in-frame clones alone and lacks a portion of them. The repertoire has about 56,000 clones, approximately 83% of them found once; the top ten carry about 16%. Here the sequenced sample was peripheral blood, taken on day 0 of AZD1222 vaccination. These receptor sequences come from an adult in good health.

This rearrangement joins TRBV7-9 to TRBJ1-4; TRBD1 is a possible D gene (6 bases). Germline CDR1 reads SEHNR; CDR2 reads FQNEAQ (reference sequence). Deletions cut 2 bases from V and 10 bases from J, with 14 bases between. The CDR3 runs to 14 residues. The CDR3 nucleotides read TGTGCCAGCAGCTTACGACAGGTGCCGGGAAAACTGTTTTTT. Translating gives CASSLRQVPGKLFF.

Here the CDR3 reads CASSAWDSLPAAPLHF. The CDR3 bases are TGTGCCAGCAGCGCCTGGGACAGTCTACCTGCGGCACCCCTCCACTTT. The chain uses TRBV5-6 and TRBJ1-6; 7 bases map to TRBD1. V was pared by 4 bases and J by 11 bases, with 15 bases of the junction left unmatched. Germline V gives CDR1 SGHDT, CDR2 YYEEEE. The length of the CDR3 is 16 residues.

V is TRBV6-2 or TRBV6-3 and J is TRBJ1-1; 7 positions agree with TRBD1. Per the germline V gene, CDR1 is MNHEY and CDR2 is SVGEGT. The CDR3 extends over 15 amino acids. J was trimmed by 4 bases and V by 6 bases; bases with no gene match: 11. CDR3 bases: TGTGCCAGCAGCCCACCGACAGGGATAGGCACTGAAGCTTTCTTT. Its translation: CASSPPTGIGTEAFF.

V and J are TRBV3-1 (or the pseudogene TRBV3-2) and TRBJ1-5; D is ambiguous. This CDR3 spans 14 amino acids. Looked up from germline, CDR1 is LGHDT and CDR2 is YNNKEL (reference sequence). The V and J ends lost 0 bases and 4 bases respectively, with 7 bases between them. The CDR3 reads CASSQEGRNQPQHF. The DNA for the CDR3 is TGTGCCAGCAGCCAAGAGGGGAGAAATCAGCCCCAGCATTTT.

This clone is a singleton in its sample. The chain has TRBV3-1 (or the pseudogene TRBV3-2) and TRBJ2-1; possibly TRBD1 or TRBD2 for D (6 bases each). The V gene lost 0 bases and the J gene lost 3 bases, with 15 bases spanning the gap. The CDR3 extends over 17 amino acids. Germline V gives CDR1 LGHDT, CDR2 YNNKEL (reference sequence). The CDR3 here is CASSQDPSGGHYNEQFF. In nucleotides, the CDR3 is TGTGCCAGCAGCCAAGACCCCAGTGGGGGGCACTACAATGAGCAGTTCTTC.

J is TRBJ1-1 and V is TRBV18, with 8 bases fitting TRBD1. The V and J ends lost 3 bases and 6 bases, in that order; junction bases with no gene match: 6. The V gene's germline CDR1 is KGHSH and CDR2 LQKENI. There are 14 residues in the CDR3. CDR3 in amino acids: CASSPIQGAAEAFF. CDR3 coding DNA: TGTGCCAGCTCACCGATCCAGGGGGCTGCTGAAGCTTTCTTT.

V gene TRBV5-4 combines with J gene TRBJ1-3, with 7 bases matching TRBD1. The V segment lost 4 bases and the J segment 4 bases; nucleotides outside the gene matches: 8. This CDR3 is built from 15 residues. Germline lookup yields CDR1 SGHNT and CDR2 YYREEE (reference sequence). DNA of the CDR3: TGTGCCAGCAGCCTATCAGGGGGTCCGGGAAACACCATATATTTT. This gives the protein CASSLSGGPGNTIYF. Variable domain in full (rest from reference TRBV5-4 and TRBJ1-3): ETGVTQSPTHLIKTRGQQVTLRCSSQSGHNTVSWYQQALGQGPQFIFQYYREEENGRGNFPPRFSGLQFPNYSSELNVNALELDDSALYLCASSLSGGPGNTIYFGEGSWLTVV.